This T cell receptor beta chain was found in a study of CD8+CD57+ T cells in acquired aplastic anemia. Investigators profiled TCR beta VDJ and CDR3 from genomic DNA template. One entry per CDR3 protein, called by TCRdb with MiXCR from the reads. The sample comprises roughly 250,000 distinct CDR3 sequences, 82% of which are singletons, and 42% rests with the top ten. The patients chosen for sequencing had shown expansion of CD8+CD57+ cells (detected by flow cytometry). V lost 1 base and J lost 4, with 7 bases in between. The CDR3 length is 13 residues. Per germline, CDR1 LGHNT and CDR2 FRNRAP. This clonotype was recorded many times.

Sample: sorted CD4+, CD8+, or CD8+CD57+ T cells (not recorded which) from PBMCs. V gene TRBV12-5 combines with J gene TRBJ1-1; D unresolved. The origin of this receptor is a human donor with aplastic anemia. CDR3 sequence (DNA): TGTGCTAGTGGTTTGGCTCAAGGCACTGAAGCTTTCTTT. It yields the protein CASGLAQGTEAFF.